The 15 T cell receptor beta chains below come from one sample, sequenced in a study of shared clonotypes between healthy human individuals. Data came from immunoSEQ multiplex PCR; TCRdb stores just in-frame clones and leaves some out. The repertoire holds about 600,000 clones, with roughly 95% as singletons. Naive CD8 cells lacked CD45RO and underwent positive selection for CCR7, leaving out terminally differentiated effector memory CD45RA+ cells. Sequencing was performed on naive CD8+ T cells sorted from blood. The source of these receptors is a woman aged 30 to 39 in good health.

This chain joins TRBV5-6 and TRBJ2-3; D ambiguous. Germline loops: CDR1 SGHDT, CDR2 YYEEEE. The germline V and J ends were trimmed by 0 bases and 5 bases, with 10 bases remaining between them. The CDR3 has 14 amino acids. The CDR3 region has the DNA TGTGCCAGCAGCTTGGGAGAGCCGGGAGATACGCAGTATTTT. This translates into CASSLGEPGDTQYF.

This clone was observed a few times. The chain joins TRBV7-3 to TRBJ2-1; D is perhaps TRBD1 (6 bases). The CDR3 runs to 14 residues. Germline-derived CDR1 and CDR2 are SGHTA and FQGTGA. V was pared by 1 base and J by 4 bases, with 8 bases between. For the CDR3, the DNA is TGTGCCAGCAGCTTAAACCAGGGGTACAATGAGCAGTTCTTC. Translation: CASSLNQGYNEQFF.

The V and J genes are TRBV29-1 and TRBJ1-3, with D unresolved. V shed 0 bases and J shed 0 bases, with 6 bases lying between them. The CDR3 runs to 14 residues. CDR1 and CDR2 from the germline V gene are SQVTM and ANQGSEA. The CDR3 DNA is TGCAGCGTTGAAGAATCCTACTCTGGAAACACCATATATTTT. This encodes CSVEESYSGNTIYF.

The J gene is TRBJ2-7, the V gene TRBV28; TRBD1 is a possible D gene (5 bases). Trimming stripped 5 bases from V and 5 bases from J, with 10 bases between. The germline CDR1 and CDR2 sequences are MDHEN and SYDVKM. This CDR3 region has 12 residues. CDR3 nucleotide sequence: TGTGCCAGCAGTAGGGGTTCGAACGAGCAGTACTTC. It translates to CASSRGSNEQYF.

The J gene is TRBJ1-5, the V gene TRBV28; D unresolved. The germline CDR1 and CDR2 sequences are MDHEN and SYDVKM. The CDR3 is 16 residues long. Trimming cost V 5 bases and J 1 base, with 15 bases left between them. This CDR3 reads CASSPREGWSNQPQHF. The DNA of the CDR3 is TGTGCCAGCAGTCCCCGTGAAGGGTGGAGCAATCAGCCCCAGCATTTT.

The rearrangement joins TRBV6-5 to TRBJ2-7, with D maybe TRBD1 (6 bases). The germline V gene encodes CDR1 MNHEY and CDR2 SVGAGI. With 6 bases removed from V and 0 bases from J, the gap between germline ends came to 12 bases. The CDR3 contains 14 residues. CDR3 sequence reads: CASSTGTPSYEQYF. The CDR3, as DNA: TGTGCCAGCAGCACCGGGACACCCTCCTACGAGCAGTACTTC.

V is TRBV11-2 and J is TRBJ1-3; possibly TRBD1 for D (6 bases). V lost 5 bases and J 1 base, leaving 15 bases between the germline ends. The CDR3 runs to 16 residues. The germline V gene encodes CDR1 SGHAT and CDR2 FQNNGV. CDR3 sequence: CASSVWGALSGNTIYF. The CDR3 DNA reads as TGTGCCAGCAGCGTCTGGGGGGCCCTATCTGGAAACACCATATATTTT.

The V gene is TRBV27, the J gene TRBJ2-7; D not certain. The germline V gene has CDR1 MNHEY and CDR2 SMNVEV (reference sequence). This CDR3 has 14 residues. The V gene lost 1 base and the J gene lost 0 bases, with 7 bases spanning the gap. Here the CDR3 reads CASSLFPDSYEQYF. CDR3 DNA: TGTGCCAGCAGTTTATTTCCGGACTCCTACGAGCAGTACTTC.

The chain is built from TRBV27 and TRBJ2-7; possible D gene TRBD2, 5 bases. V gave up 6 bases and J gave up 4 bases, with 13 bases separating them. CDR1 and CDR2 from the germline V gene are MNHEY and SMNVEV (reference sequence). This CDR3 contains 13 residues. CDR3 residues: CASSHGRTYEQYF. CDR3 DNA sequence: TGTGCCAGCAGCCACGGACGGACTTACGAGCAGTACTTC.

The genes are TRBV7-9 and TRBJ2-3; 7 bases are a match to TRBD1. Germline CDR1 reads SEHNR; CDR2 reads FQNEAQ (reference sequence). This CDR3 contains 17 residues. After removal of 5 bases from V and 7 bases from J, the junction contained 18 bases not matched to a gene. CDR3 loop: CASSPWDSGIHMYTQYF. The CDR3 DNA reads TGTGCCAGCAGCCCCTGGGACAGTGGGATCCATATGTATACGCAGTATTTT.

V usage is TRBV11-2 and J usage is TRBJ2-7, with 7 bases aligning to TRBD2. Losses at the gene ends were 5 bases for V and 2 bases for J; bases not matched to a gene: 6. Germline-derived CDR1 and CDR2 are SGHAT and FQNNGV. This CDR3 spans 14 amino acids. CDR3 DNA sequence: TGTGCCAGCAGCGAGTGGGGGGGGACCTACGAGCAGTACTTC. It codes for CASSEWGGTYEQYF.

The rearrangement links TRBV28 to TRBJ2-2; either TRBD1 or TRBD2 may supply D (5 bases each). Trimming cost V 7 bases and J 1 base, with 13 bases left between them. The germline V gene has CDR1 MDHEN and CDR2 SYDVKM. CDR3 length: 15 residues. The CDR3 sequence: CASNPGPKNTGELFF. Written as DNA, the CDR3 is TGTGCCAGCAATCCGGGACCCAAGAACACCGGGGAGCTGTTTTTT.

The chain has TRBV2 and TRBJ2-7, with 7 bases lining up with TRBD2. Germline loops: CDR1 SNHLY, CDR2 FYNNEI. This CDR3 has 14 residues. V lost 1 base and J lost 1; bases outside the gene matches: 1. This chain's CDR3 is CASSEEAGSYEQYF. The CDR3 nucleotides are TGTGCCAGCAGTGAAGAAGCGGGGTCCTACGAGCAGTACTTC.

This clone was recorded only once. The rearrangement joins TRBV5-6 to TRBJ2-6; D is unclear. V lost 4 bases, J lost 4 bases, and 18 bases lay in between. The V gene's germline CDR1 is SGHDT and CDR2 YYEEEE. This CDR3 is 17 amino acids long. Written as DNA, the CDR3 is TGTGCCAGCAGCCCCTGGACGGTGGGGATCGGGGCCAACGTCCTGACTTTC. Translating it yields CASSPWTVGIGANVLTF.

As for this clone: Other DNA sequences within the sample encode an identical CDR3. The chain uses TRBV28 and TRBJ2-5, with D uncertain. Near its end, the DNA agrees better with TRBJ2-7, so the J call may be wrong. The CDR3 contains 12 residues. CDR1 MDHEN and CDR2 SYDVKM come from the germline V gene. DNA of the CDR3: TGTGCCAGCAGTTCCTCCTCCTACGAGCAGTACTTC. Protein sequence: CASSSSSYEQYF.